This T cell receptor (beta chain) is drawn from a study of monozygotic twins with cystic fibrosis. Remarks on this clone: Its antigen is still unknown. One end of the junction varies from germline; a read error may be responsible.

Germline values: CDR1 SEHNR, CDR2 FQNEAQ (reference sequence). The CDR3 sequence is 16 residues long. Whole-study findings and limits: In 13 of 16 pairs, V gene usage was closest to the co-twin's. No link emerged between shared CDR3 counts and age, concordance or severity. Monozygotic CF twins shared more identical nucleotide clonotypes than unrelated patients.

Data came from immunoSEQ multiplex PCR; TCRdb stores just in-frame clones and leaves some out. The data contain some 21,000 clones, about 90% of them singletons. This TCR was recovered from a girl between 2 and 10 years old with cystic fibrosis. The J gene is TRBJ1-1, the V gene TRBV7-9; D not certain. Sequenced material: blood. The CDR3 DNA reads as TGTGCCAGCAGCTTAGTTTCCGGGCCAGCGAACGCTGAAGCTTTCTTT. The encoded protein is CASSLVSGPANAEAFF.